In its sample, the clone carrying this T cell receptor (beta chain) was seen once. V lost 6 bases to trimming and J lost 7 bases; unmatched junction nucleotides: 5. CDR1 SNHLY and CDR2 FYNNEI come from the germline V gene. The CDR3 length is 13 residues. TCRdb re-analysed the 5' RACE reads in MiXCR, keeping a single row per CDR3 protein. Here the sample spans about half a million distinct CDR3 sequences, over 15% being singletons. The sample originates from a study of T-cell memory formation after mild COVID-19. About the research overall: Largely, TCR clusters stayed within a single donor.

The chain joins TRBV2 to TRBJ1-5; 8 bases map to TRBD1. Sequenced sample: PBMCs or a T cell subset sorted from them (not recorded which). The TCR originated in an adult woman who had mild COVID-19 (a few samples of this study predate the infection). Cell type and time point are not known. The CDR3: CASRETGDQPQHF. The CDR3 nucleotides read TGTGCCAGCAGGGAGACAGGGGACCAGCCCCAGCATTTT.